These T cell receptor beta chains were read from a single sample in a study of blood T cell repertoires in COVID-19. Generated by immunoSEQ multiplex PCR, the TCRdb table keeps only in-frame clones and is missing some. The table includes some 530,000 clones, approximately 85% detected once. What was sequenced was peripheral blood. Source of these receptors: a human donor in a cohort sampled during active COVID-19. CDR3s include the opening cysteine and the closing phenylalanine or tryptophan. The D gene is left open where the match is weak. Rows give clone size only sometimes, using once, few, many, or a class for an expanded clone.

clone size	CDR3 length	V gene	J gene	D gene	CDR3 DNA	CDR3 protein
NA	14	TRBV25-1	TRBJ2-2	NA	TGTGCCAGCAGTGGCCCGGTTGACACCGGGGAGCTGTTTTTT	CASSGPVDTGELFF
NA	14	TRBV9	TRBJ2-2	NA	TGTGCCAGCAGCGTATTAACGAACACCGGGGAGCTGTTTTTT	CASSVLTNTGELFF
NA	14	TRBV7-8	TRBJ2-7	TRBD1	TGTGCCAGCAGCTTAACCGGGACAGGATACGAGCAGTACTTC	CASSLTGTGYEQYF
NA	16	TRBV28	TRBJ2-1	NA	TGTGCCAGCAGTGCCCTCGGGTTTGAGTCCTACAATGAGCAGTTCTTC	CASSALGFESYNEQFF
NA	16	TRBV7-9	TRBJ1-1	TRBD1	TGTGCCAGCAGCCCGAGCCAATCGACAGGGCTTACTGAAGCTTTCTTT	CASSPSQSTGLTEAFF
NA	21	TRBV30	TRBJ2-5	TRBD2	TGTGCCTGGAGTGTTCTTGTCCGGGGACTAGCGGGAGGGAGAGGCCAAGAGACCCAGTACTTC	CAWSVLVRGLAGGRGQETQYF
few	15	TRBV5-1	TRBJ1-1	NA	TGCGCCAGCAGCTTGGGTCCAGGAAGGAACACTGAAGCTTTCTTT	CASSLGPGRNTEAFF
NA	13	TRBV7-8	TRBJ1-5	NA	TGTGCCAGCAGCCCTGACGGGAATCAGCCCCAGCATTTT	CASSPDGNQPQHF
many	14	TRBV6-5	TRBJ1-2	NA	TGTGCCAGCAGTTACTCGAAACTCGGCTATGGCTACACCTTC	CASSYSKLGYGYTF
once	13	TRBV5-1	TRBJ2-7	NA	TGCGCCAGCAGCGTAGGAGGCCTCTACGAGCAGTACTTC	CASSVGGLYEQYF
NA	12	TRBV5-6	TRBJ2-7	NA	TGTGCCAGCAGCTTTTCAGGCCACGAGCAGTACTTC	CASSFSGHEQYF
few	15	TRBV6-5	TRBJ2-7	TRBD2	TGTGCCAGCATGGACAGGACTAGCGGTACCTACGAGCAGTACTTC	CASMDRTSGTYEQYF
NA	13	TRBV13	TRBJ1-2	NA	TGTGCCAGCAGACGGGACACCCAAGAAGTCCACACCTTC	CASRRDTQEVHTF
once	14	TRBV13	TRBJ2-7	NA	TGTGCCAGCAGCTTCCTTTCGCGGGGTTACGAGCAGTACTTC	CASSFLSRGYEQYF
NA	15	TRBV6-5	TRBJ2-7	TRBD1	TGTGCCAGCAGCAAACCGGGACAGAGACCTCCCGAGCAGTACTTC	CASSKPGQRPPEQYF
NA	15	TRBV6-5	TRBJ2-2	NA	TGTGCCAGCAGACGACCGGGGGCGAACACCGGGGAGCTGTTTTTT	CASRRPGANTGELFF
NA	13	TRBV19	TRBJ1-2	TRBD1	TGTGCCAGTACCCCAGACAGGGGGTATCGCTACACCTTC	CASTPDRGYRYTF
NA	15	TRBV28	TRBJ1-2	NA	TGTGCCAGCAGTTCTCAGGGGAGAGTGGACTATGGCTACACCTTC	CASSSQGRVDYGYTF
NA	14	TRBV7-9	TRBJ1-2	NA	TGTGCCAGCAGCCCCCCGGAGGGGAACTATGGCTACACCTTC	CASSPPEGNYGYTF
NA	12	TRBV19	TRBJ1-2	NA	TGTGCCAGTAGTATCGAGGTGTTGGGCTACACCTTC	CASSIEVLGYTF
once	15	TRBV11-3	TRBJ2-7	TRBD2	TGTGCCAGCAGTAGGGGACTAGCGGGAGACTACGAGCAGTACTTC	CASSRGLAGDYEQYF
NA	12	TRBV28	TRBJ2-7	TRBD1	TGTGCCAGCCGACAGGGTAGCTACGAGCAGTACTTC	CASRQGSYEQYF
NA	16	TRBV6-5	TRBJ2-7	NA	TGTGCCAGCAGTTACCAGGGAGGCCCCCCTTTTGACGAGCAGTACTTC	CASSYQGGPPFDEQYF
once	15	TRBV6-5	TRBJ2-7	NA	TGTGCCAGCAGCGCGAGACAGGCCTTCTCCTACGAGCAGTACTTC	CASSARQAFSYEQYF
NA	13	TRBV27	TRBJ2-5	NA	TGTGCCAGCAACCGACTAGGGGAAGAGACCCAGTACTTC	CASNRLGEETQYF
once	17	TRBV7-2	TRBJ1-3	TRBD1	TGTGCCAGCAGCTTAAATCCAGGGGGCCAACGAGGAAACACCATATATTTT	CASSLNPGGQRGNTIYF
once	15	TRBV6-6	TRBJ2-4	TRBD2	TGTGCCGTCCGCGAGGGAGGGTCAGCCAAAAACATTCAGTACTTC	CAVREGGSAKNIQYF
once	15	TRBV27	TRBJ1-2	NA	TGTGCCAGCAGTTTAAGATATCCCCGGGACTATGGCTACACCTTC	CASSLRYPRDYGYTF
NA	15	TRBV19	TRBJ2-1	NA	TGTGCCAGTAGAGAGCGGGCCCGCTCCTACAATGAGCAGTTCTTC	CASRERARSYNEQFF
NA	14	TRBV3-1/TRBV3-2	TRBJ2-1	TRBD2	TGTGCCAGCACCAGACTAGCGGGAGGCAATGAGCAGTTCTTC	CASTRLAGGNEQFF
NA	16	TRBV5-1	TRBJ1-2	NA	TGCGCCAGTGCGCTGGGGCCAGGATCTTCTTCCTATGGCTACACCTTC	CASALGPGSSSYGYTF
NA	13	TRBV5-1	TRBJ2-1	NA	TGCGCCAGCAGCTTGGGGGCGTTCAATGAGCAGTTCTTC	CASSLGAFNEQFF
once	13	TRBV5-8	TRBJ1-2	NA	TGTGCCAGCAGCTTAGAGGAGGGCTGGGGCTACACCTTC	CASSLEEGWGYTF
NA	13	TRBV6-4	TRBJ1-1	NA	TGTGCCAGCAGGTCAGGGATAAACACTGAAGCTTTCTTT	CASRSGINTEAFF
NA	15	TRBV4-3	TRBJ2-5	TRBD1	TGCGCCAGCAGCCAAGAGACAGGGAGCCAAGAGACCCAGTACTTC	CASSQETGSQETQYF
few	14	TRBV2	TRBJ2-7	TRBD1	TGTGCCAGCAGTGAGGACAGGGGAGCCTACGAGCAGTACTTC	CASSEDRGAYEQYF
few	12	TRBV25-1	TRBJ1-1	NA	TGTGCCAGCAGTGTAGAGGGAGTTCGGGCTTTCTTT	CASSVEGVRAFF
NA	17	TRBV7-9	TRBJ1-5	TRBD1	TGTGCCAGCAGCTTAGAGGGACAGGGATATAGCAATCAGCCCCAGCATTTT	CASSLEGQGYSNQPQHF
NA	15	TRBV19	TRBJ2-2	TRBD2	TGTGCCAGTCATCAGACTAGCGGGAGAGCCGGGGAGCTGTTTTTT	CASHQTSGRAGELFF
NA	15	TRBV2	TRBJ2-7	NA	TGTGCCAGCAGTGATGGTCCCCTAGTATTTGGCGAGCAGTACTTC	CASSDGPLVFGEQYF
NA	16	TRBV27	TRBJ1-1	NA	TGTGCCAGCAGTCTCATTCCGACAGCTATGAACACTGAAGCTTTCTTT	CASSLIPTAMNTEAFF
NA	14	TRBV9	TRBJ1-1	NA	TGTGCCAGCAGCCCCTCCTGGGGAGACACTGAAGCTTTCTTT	CASSPSWGDTEAFF
NA	15	TRBV6-2/TRBV6-3	TRBJ2-7	TRBD2	TGTGCCAGCAGTTACTCGACTAGCGGAGCCTACGAGCAGTACTTC	CASSYSTSGAYEQYF
NA	19	TRBV6-4	TRBJ2-2	TRBD2	TGTGCCAGCAGAGTGACGGGACTAGCGGGATTGGAGAACACCGGGGAGCTGTTTTTT	CASRVTGLAGLENTGELFF
NA	14	TRBV6-5	TRBJ1-1	NA	TGTGCCAGCAACCGCCCAGGGATGAACACTGAAGCTTTCTTT	CASNRPGMNTEAFF
NA	16	TRBV4-1	TRBJ2-1	TRBD2	TGCGCCAGCAGCTTACTTCTACTAGCGGTTTACAATGAGCAGTTCTTC	CASSLLLLAVYNEQFF
NA	15	TRBV30	TRBJ1-1	TRBD1	TGTGCCTGGAGATCCATTGGCAGGGGGCCCACTGAAGCTTTCTTT	CAWRSIGRGPTEAFF
NA	14	TRBV3-1/TRBV3-2	TRBJ2-4	TRBD2	TGTGCCAGCAGCCAGTGGAGCGGGGAAAACATTCAGTACTTC	CASSQWSGENIQYF
NA	12	TRBV9	TRBJ2-1	NA	TGTGCCAGCAGCGTAGATGGTCTAGGGCAGTTCTTC	CASSVDGLGQFF
NA	14	TRBV25-1	TRBJ1-2	TRBD1	TGTGCCAGCAGCGGAGAGGGGGCCAACTATGGCTACACCTTC	CASSGEGANYGYTF
NA	12	TRBV29-1	TRBJ1-1	NA	TGCAGCGTTGATCAGGGGCGTACTGAAGCTTTCTTT	CSVDQGRTEAFF